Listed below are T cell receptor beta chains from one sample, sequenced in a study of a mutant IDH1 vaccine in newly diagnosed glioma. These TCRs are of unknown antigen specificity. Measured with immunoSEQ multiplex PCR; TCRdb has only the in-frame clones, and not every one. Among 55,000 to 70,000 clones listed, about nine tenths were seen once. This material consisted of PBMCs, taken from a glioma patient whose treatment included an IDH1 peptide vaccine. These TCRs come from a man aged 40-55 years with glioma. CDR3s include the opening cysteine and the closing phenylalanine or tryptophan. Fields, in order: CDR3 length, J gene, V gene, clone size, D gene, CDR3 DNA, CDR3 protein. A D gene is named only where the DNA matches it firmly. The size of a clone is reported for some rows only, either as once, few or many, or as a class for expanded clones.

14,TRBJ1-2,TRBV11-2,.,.,TGTGCCAGCAGCTTAGATACAGGGAGCTATGGCTACACCTTC,CASSLDTGSYGYTF
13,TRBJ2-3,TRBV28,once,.,TGTGCCAGCGGGACCCCAGGCATAGATACGCAGTATTTT,CASGTPGIDTQYF
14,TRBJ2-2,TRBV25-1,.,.,TGTGCCAGCAGGTCCCAGAGATACACCGGGGAGCTGTTTTTT,CASRSQRYTGELFF
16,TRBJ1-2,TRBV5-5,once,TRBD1,TGTGCCAGCAGCATGACGATGGACAGGGCCTACGGAGGCTACACCTTC,CASSMTMDRAYGGYTF
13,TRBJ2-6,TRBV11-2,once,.,TGTGCCAGCAGCTTAACTGGGGCCAACGTCCTGACTTTC,CASSLTGANVLTF
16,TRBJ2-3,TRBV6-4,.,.,TGTGCCAGCAGTGACCAAGGTGGCAGGGGCACAGATACGCAGTATTTT,CASSDQGGRGTDTQYF
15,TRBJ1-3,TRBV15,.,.,TGTGCCACCAGCAGAGGCCAGACAGGTGGAAACACCATATATTTT,CATSRGQTGGNTIYF
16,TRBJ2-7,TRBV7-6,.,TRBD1,TGTGCCAGCAGCTTAGGGGTGACAGGGGTAGAATACGAGCAGTACTTC,CASSLGVTGVEYEQYF
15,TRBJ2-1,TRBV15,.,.,TGTGCCACCAGCACCCGTAGCGGTTCCTACAATGAGCAGTTCTTC,CATSTRSGSYNEQFF
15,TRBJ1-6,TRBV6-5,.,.,TGTGCCAGCAGTTACTCGATTACCGGAGATTCACCCCTCCACTTT,CASSYSITGDSPLHF
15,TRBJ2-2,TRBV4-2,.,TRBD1,TGTGCCAGCAGCCAGAGACAGGGTTACGGCGGGGAGCTGTTTTTT,CASSQRQGYGGELFF
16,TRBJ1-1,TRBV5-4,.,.,TGTGCCAGCAGCCATCGGACAGTAAGACCGTACACTGAAGCTTTCTTT,CASSHRTVRPYTEAFF